The 14 T cell receptor beta chains below come from one sample, sequenced in a study of T-cell reconstitution after alpha-beta-depleted transplantation in children. Library preparation (for TCRbeta) was performed with unique molecular identifiers. TCRdb called the PCR reads again in MiXCR, with one record for every CDR3 protein. Of fewer than 550,000 distinct CDR3 sequences listed, 8% to 11% are singletons. Sequences were derived from PBMCs, sampled before TCRalphabeta/CD19-depleted stem cell transplant. These receptors originate from a child younger than 10 with inherited bone marrow failure, due to receive a stem cell transplant.

This clonotype was counted ten times or more. The rearrangement uses TRBV12-3 or TRBV12-4 and TRBJ2-3; 9 bases agree with TRBD2. Trimming removed 6 bases from V and 1 base from J; junction bases left unmatched: 8. CDR3 size: 16 residues. The CDR3 protein is CASSLLAGVGTDTQYF. DNA of the CDR3: TGTGCCAGCAGCCTCTTAGCGGGAGTAGGCACAGATACGCAGTATTTT.

Turning to this clonotype: This may be a read error: a much more frequent sequence differs by one nucleotide. The CDR3 region is CDSSHRTGDNEQFF. CDR3 in DNA: TGTGACAGCAGCCACCGGACAGGGGACAATGAGCAGTTCTTC. This chain links TRBV7-2 with TRBJ2-1; 9 nucleotides agree with TRBD1. This CDR3 is built from 14 residues. Germline assignment: CDR1 SGHTA and CDR2 FQGNSA. Together with reference TRBV7-2 and TRBJ2-1, the CDR3 gives the full variable domain: GAGVSQSPSNKVTEKGKDVELRCDPISGHTALYWYRQSLGQGLEFLIYFQGNSAPDKSGLPSDRFSAERTGGSVSTLTIQRTQQEDSAVYLCDSSHRTGDNEQFFGPGTRLTVL.

This clonotype was seen ten or more times. The chain joins TRBV15 to TRBJ1-5; 8 positions agree with TRBD1. Germline CDR1 reads LNHNV; CDR2 reads YYDKDF (reference sequence). The CDR3 contains 14 residues. J gave up 7 bases and V 3 bases, and 5 bases lay outside the gene matches. CDR3 coding DNA: TGTGCCACCAGCAGGACAGGGGATTACCAGCCCCAGCATTTT. It encodes CATSRTGDYQPQHF.

In its sample, this clonotype was seen many times. V is TRBV5-1 and J is TRBJ2-7; possible D gene TRBD1, 5 bases. V dropped 3 bases and J dropped 3 bases, with 13 bases sitting between them. CDR3 length: 14 residues. Germline CDR1 reads SGHRS; CDR2 reads YFSETQ. This chain's CDR3 is CASSSSRQHYEQYF. As DNA, the CDR3 is TGCGCCAGCAGCTCATCTCGACAGCACTACGAGCAGTACTTC.

This clonotype was picked up a small number of times. This rearrangement joins TRBV23-1 to TRBJ2-1; D is ambiguous. TRBV23-1 is reported as an ORF; its role is uncertain. V was trimmed by 7 bases and J by 7 bases, leaving 17 bases between them. This CDR3 is 14 amino acids long. The CDR3 region is CASMKGYGKNEQFF. For the CDR3, the DNA is TGCGCCAGCATGAAAGGGTATGGAAAGAATGAGCAGTTCTTC.

The chain recombines TRBV20-1 with TRBJ2-4; TRBD1 is a possible D gene (6 bases). Per germline, CDR1 DFQATT and CDR2 SNEGSKA (reference sequence). The length of the CDR3 is 16 residues. V was pared by 3 bases and J by 0 bases, with 15 bases between. The CDR3 protein is CSASELWGLAKNIQYF. The CDR3, as DNA: TGCAGTGCTAGTGAACTATGGGGGCTAGCCAAAAACATTCAGTACTTC.

The sample holds many counts of this clonotype. The chain employs TRBV18 and TRBJ2-3; 7 nucleotides agree with TRBD1. Unmatched junction bases numbered 6, after V lost 6 bases and J lost 0 bases. Germline CDR1 and CDR2: KGHSH and LQKENI. This CDR3 has 15 residues. The CDR3 DNA sequence: TGTGCCAGCTCGGGTGACAGGGCTAGCACAGATACGCAGTATTTT. Protein sequence: CASSGDRASTDTQYF.

This clonotype showed up many times. The chain employs TRBV29-1 and TRBJ2-1, with D perhaps matching TRBD2 (6 bases). With 2 bases removed from V and 6 bases from J, the gap between germline ends came to 14 bases. Germline V gene lookup returns CDR1 SQVTM and CDR2 ANQGSEA. This CDR3 contains 14 residues. The CDR3 DNA sequence: TGCAGCGTTGAATCGTCGACTAGGCGCAATGAGCAGTTCTTC. It is translated as CSVESSTRRNEQFF.

This clonotype was picked up many times. The CDR3 DNA reads TGCAGCGTTGTCCAGGGTAGCAATCAGCCCCAGCATTTT. This translates into CSVVQGSNQPQHF. The chain uses TRBV29-1 and TRBJ1-5; tentative D call: TRBD1 (5 bases). Deletions cut 4 bases from V and 0 bases from J, with 7 bases between. Germline lookup yields CDR1 SQVTM and CDR2 ANQGSEA. The CDR3 totals 13 residues.

Many counts were recorded for this clonotype. This chain links TRBV20-1 with TRBJ2-6; D is possibly TRBD1 (6 bases). This CDR3 has 14 amino acids. The germline gives CDR1 DFQATT, CDR2 SNEGSKA (reference sequence). Trimming shortened V by 5 bases and J by 3 bases, and 11 bases separated the two germline ends. Written as DNA, the CDR3 is TGCAGTGCTGGCCCGACAGGTGGGGCCAACGTCCTGACTTTC. Translation gives CSAGPTGGANVLTF.

This clonotype has ten or more counts. The chain's CDR3 is CASSTGGVFSYEQYF. CDR3 sequence (DNA): TGTGCCAGCAGTACCGGAGGCGTCTTCTCCTACGAGCAGTACTTC. This sequence joins TRBV6-1 and TRBJ2-7; a possible D gene is TRBD2 (5 bases). Germline V gene sequence: CDR1 MNHNS, CDR2 SASEGT. V was clipped by 5 bases and J by 0 bases, with 14 bases between them. There are 15 residues in the CDR3.

This clonotype showed up just a few times. The chain carries TRBV7-2 and TRBJ2-1; TRBD2 is a possible D gene (5 bases). The CDR3 totals 17 residues. Looked up from germline, CDR1 is SGHTA and CDR2 is FQGNSA. Trimming left V 5 bases short and J 3 bases short, with 20 bases between. CDR3 residues: CASSIVGGLHVYNEQFF. CDR3 DNA sequence: TGTGCCAGCAGCATCGTAGGAGGTCTACATGTCTACAATGAGCAGTTCTTC.

The sample holds many counts of this clonotype. This sequence joins TRBV7-2 and TRBJ1-3; 10 bases map to TRBD1. With V trimmed by 5 bases and J by 3 bases, 4 bases remained unmatched. Looked up from germline, CDR1 is SGHTA and CDR2 is FQGNSA. The CDR3 sequence is 15 residues long. The DNA of the CDR3 is TGTGCCAGCAGCGAGGACAGGGGGTTTGGAAACACCATATATTTT. Translating gives CASSEDRGFGNTIYF.

This clonotype has at least ten counts. The genes are TRBV7-9 and TRBJ2-7; D remains ambiguous. The CDR3 consists of 14 residues. Germline loops: CDR1 SEHNR, CDR2 FQNEAQ (reference sequence). V was trimmed by 5 bases and J by 6 bases, leaving 17 bases between them. The CDR3 protein is CASSPPGLVGEQYF. CDR3 nucleotides: TGTGCCAGCAGCCCCCCAGGATTAGTGGGCGAGCAGTACTTC.